This T cell receptor (beta chain) was identified in a study of blood T cell repertoires in COVID-19. For the study at large: COVID-19 samples collected from the United States, Italy and Spain covered acute and convalescent phases. In each case, the material was cDNA or gDNA derived from T cells, B-cell-depleted T cells, or PBMCs.

All enrollees were roughly 18 to 90 years old and from approximately 25 US areas. Per the original data handling: Estimates of nucleated cell counts were drawn from the amplification of reference gene primers. The method was immunoSEQ multiplex PCR; TCRdb's version includes in-frame clones alone and lacks a portion of them. The DNA was the basis for D and trimming; V, J and clone size are from that table. The sample lists 150,000 to 200,000 clones; roughly 80% were seen once. The CDR3 length is 15 residues. V lost 4 bases, J lost 2 bases, and 3 bases stayed unmatched. The germline CDR1 and CDR2 sequences are SGHRS and YFSETQ.

V is TRBV5-1 and J is TRBJ2-1; 10 bases are a match to TRBD2. The sequencing input was PBMCs or T cells enriched from blood (not recorded which). This receptor was taken from a man aged 50-60 years who had recovered from COVID-19. In DNA, the CDR3 is TGCGCCAGCAGCCAGAGCGGGGGGGCCTACAATGAGCAGTTCTTC. This codes for CASSQSGGAYNEQFF.